This TCR beta chain was recorded in a study of blood T cell repertoires in COVID-19. In terms of age and location, participants ranged from about 18 to 95 years and lived in approximately 26 US areas. Clinical histories supplied by participants themselves formed the basis of cohort assignment. Profiled with immunoSEQ multiplex PCR; TCRdb holds only in-frame clones, not every one. The sample includes 400,000 to 450,000 clones, roughly nine tenths of them seen just once. Per germline, CDR1 SGHNT and CDR2 YYREEE (reference sequence). The CDR3 has 15 residues. V lost 0 bases to trimming and J lost 0 bases, with 10 bases between them.

Specimen: PBMCs or T cells enriched from blood (not recorded which). The V gene is TRBV5-4, the J gene TRBJ2-7; possible D gene TRBD2, 6 bases. This clonotype was sampled from a man aged 25 to 40 who had recovered from COVID-19. The CDR3 DNA reads TGTGCCAGCAGCTTGGTAGGGAGGAGCTCCTACGAGCAGTACTTC. It translates to CASSLVGRSSYEQYF.